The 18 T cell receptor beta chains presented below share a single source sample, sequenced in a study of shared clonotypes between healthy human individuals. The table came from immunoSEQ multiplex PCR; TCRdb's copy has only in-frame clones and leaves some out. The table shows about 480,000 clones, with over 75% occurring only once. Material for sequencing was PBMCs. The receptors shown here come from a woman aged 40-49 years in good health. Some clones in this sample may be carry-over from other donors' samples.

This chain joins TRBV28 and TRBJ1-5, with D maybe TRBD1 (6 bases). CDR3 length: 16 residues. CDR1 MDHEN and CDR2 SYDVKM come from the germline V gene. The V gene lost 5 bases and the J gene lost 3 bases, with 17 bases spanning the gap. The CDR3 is CASSAFSTGFNQPQHF. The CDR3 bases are TGTGCCAGCAGTGCTTTTAGCACAGGGTTCAATCAGCCCCAGCATTTT.

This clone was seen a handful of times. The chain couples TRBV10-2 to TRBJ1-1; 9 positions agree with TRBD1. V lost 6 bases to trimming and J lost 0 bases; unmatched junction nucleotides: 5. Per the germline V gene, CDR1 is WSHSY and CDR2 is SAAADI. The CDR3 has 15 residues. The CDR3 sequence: CASRGTGPMNTEAFF. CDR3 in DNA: TGCGCCAGCAGGGGGACAGGGCCCATGAACACTGAAGCTTTCTTT.

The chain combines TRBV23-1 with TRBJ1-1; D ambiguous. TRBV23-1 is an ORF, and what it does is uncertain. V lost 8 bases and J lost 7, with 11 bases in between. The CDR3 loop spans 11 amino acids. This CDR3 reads CASPPGGEAFF. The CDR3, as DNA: TGCGCCAGCCCCCCAGGCGGTGAAGCTTTCTTT.

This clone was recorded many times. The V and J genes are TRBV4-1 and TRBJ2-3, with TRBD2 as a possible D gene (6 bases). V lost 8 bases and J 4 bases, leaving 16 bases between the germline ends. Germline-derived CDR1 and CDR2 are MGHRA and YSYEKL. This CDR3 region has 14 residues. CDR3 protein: CASRAGATADTQYF. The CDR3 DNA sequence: TGCGCCAGCCGAGCGGGTGCTACGGCAGATACGCAGTATTTT.

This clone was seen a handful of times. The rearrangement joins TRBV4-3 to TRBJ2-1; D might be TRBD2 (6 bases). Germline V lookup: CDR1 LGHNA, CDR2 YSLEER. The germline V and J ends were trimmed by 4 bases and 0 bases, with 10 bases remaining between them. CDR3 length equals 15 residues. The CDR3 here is CASSRDWSSYNEQFF. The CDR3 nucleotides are TGCGCCAGCAGCCGGGACTGGAGCTCCTACAATGAGCAGTTCTTC.

CDR3 coding DNA: TGTGCCAGCAGCCAGTGGGACACCGGGGAGCTGTTTTTT. Translating it yields CASSQWDTGELFF. The chain links TRBV7-3 to TRBJ2-2, with D unresolved. Trimming removed 5 bases from V and 3 bases from J, with 7 bases in between. Germline values: CDR1 SGHTA, CDR2 FQGTGA. The CDR3 is 13 amino acids.

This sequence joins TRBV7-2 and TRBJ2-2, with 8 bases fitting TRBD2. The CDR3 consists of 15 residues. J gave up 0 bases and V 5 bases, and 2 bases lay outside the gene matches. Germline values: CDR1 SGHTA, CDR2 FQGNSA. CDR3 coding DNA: TGTGCCAGCAGCAAGGGACTAGCGAACACCGGGGAGCTGTTTTTT. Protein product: CASSKGLANTGELFF.

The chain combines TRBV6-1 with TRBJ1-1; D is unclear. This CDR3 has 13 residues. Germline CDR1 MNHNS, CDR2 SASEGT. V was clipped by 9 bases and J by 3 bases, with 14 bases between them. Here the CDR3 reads CASDNGQYTEAFF. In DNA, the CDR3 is TGTGCCAGTGATAACGGGCAGTACACTGAAGCTTTCTTT.

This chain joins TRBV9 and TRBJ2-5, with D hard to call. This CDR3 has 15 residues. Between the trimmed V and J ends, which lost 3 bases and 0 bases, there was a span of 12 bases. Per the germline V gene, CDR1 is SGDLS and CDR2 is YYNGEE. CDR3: CASSAYTQYQETQYF. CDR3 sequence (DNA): TGTGCCAGCAGCGCTTACACACAGTACCAAGAGACCCAGTACTTC.

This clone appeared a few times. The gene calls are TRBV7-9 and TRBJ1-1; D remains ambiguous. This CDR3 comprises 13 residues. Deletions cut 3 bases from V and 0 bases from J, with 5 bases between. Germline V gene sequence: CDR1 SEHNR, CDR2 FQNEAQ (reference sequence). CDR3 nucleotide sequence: TGTGCCAGCAGCTTCCCCCTGAACACTGAAGCTTTCTTT. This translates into CASSFPLNTEAFF.

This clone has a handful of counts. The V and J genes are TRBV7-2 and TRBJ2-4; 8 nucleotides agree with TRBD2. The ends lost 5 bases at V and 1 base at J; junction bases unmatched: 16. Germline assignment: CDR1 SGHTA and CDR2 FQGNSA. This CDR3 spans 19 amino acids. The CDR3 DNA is TGTGCCAGCAGCCAGGAGAGCGGGAGCATAATTTTCGCCAAAAACATTCAGTACTTC. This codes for CASSQESGSIIFAKNIQYF.

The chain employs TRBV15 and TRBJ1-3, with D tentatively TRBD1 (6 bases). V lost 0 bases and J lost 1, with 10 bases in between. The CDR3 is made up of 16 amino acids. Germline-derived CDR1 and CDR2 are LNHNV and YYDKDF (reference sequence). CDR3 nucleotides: TGTGCCACCAGCAGAGAAAGGACAGCTTCTGGAAACACCATATATTTT. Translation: CATSRERTASGNTIYF.

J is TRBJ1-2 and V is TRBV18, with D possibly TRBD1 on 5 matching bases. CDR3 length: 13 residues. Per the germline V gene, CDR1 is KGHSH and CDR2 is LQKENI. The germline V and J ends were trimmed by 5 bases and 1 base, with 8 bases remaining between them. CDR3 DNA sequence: TGTGCCAGCTCATCCCAGGGTAACTATGGCTACACCTTC. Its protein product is CASSSQGNYGYTF.

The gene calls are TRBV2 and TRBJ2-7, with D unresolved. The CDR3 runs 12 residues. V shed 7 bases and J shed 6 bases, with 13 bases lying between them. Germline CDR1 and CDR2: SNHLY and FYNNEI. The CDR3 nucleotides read TGTGCCAGCAAGCCCGAGCTTCGCGAGCAGTACTTC. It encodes CASKPELREQYF.

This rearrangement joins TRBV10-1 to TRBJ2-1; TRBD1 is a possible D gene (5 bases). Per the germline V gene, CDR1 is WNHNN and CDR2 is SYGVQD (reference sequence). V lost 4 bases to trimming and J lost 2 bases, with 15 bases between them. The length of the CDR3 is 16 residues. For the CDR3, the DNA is TGCGCCAGCAGTGGTCCGGGTAGGGGTCCCTACAATGAGCAGTTCTTC. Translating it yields CASSGPGRGPYNEQFF.

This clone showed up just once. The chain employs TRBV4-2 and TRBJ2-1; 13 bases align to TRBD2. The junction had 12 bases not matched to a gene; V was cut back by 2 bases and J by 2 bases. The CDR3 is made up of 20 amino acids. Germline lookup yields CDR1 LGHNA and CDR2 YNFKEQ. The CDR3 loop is CASSQKTPGTSGRAYNEQFF. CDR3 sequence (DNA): TGTGCCAGCAGCCAAAAAACCCCCGGTACTAGCGGGAGGGCCTACAATGAGCAGTTCTTC.

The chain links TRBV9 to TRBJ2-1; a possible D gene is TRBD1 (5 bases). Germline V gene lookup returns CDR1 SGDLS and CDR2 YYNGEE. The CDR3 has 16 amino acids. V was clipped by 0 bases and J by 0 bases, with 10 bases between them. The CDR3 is CASSVGGGTSYNEQFF. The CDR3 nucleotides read TGTGCCAGCAGCGTAGGGGGCGGAACCTCCTACAATGAGCAGTTCTTC.

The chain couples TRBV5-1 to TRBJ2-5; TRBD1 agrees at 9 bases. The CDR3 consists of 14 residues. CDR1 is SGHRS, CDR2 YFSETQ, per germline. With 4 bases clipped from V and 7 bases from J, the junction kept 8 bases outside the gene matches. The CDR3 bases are TGCGCCAGCAGCGATCACAGGGGGCGGGTGACCCAGTACTTC. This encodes CASSDHRGRVTQYF.